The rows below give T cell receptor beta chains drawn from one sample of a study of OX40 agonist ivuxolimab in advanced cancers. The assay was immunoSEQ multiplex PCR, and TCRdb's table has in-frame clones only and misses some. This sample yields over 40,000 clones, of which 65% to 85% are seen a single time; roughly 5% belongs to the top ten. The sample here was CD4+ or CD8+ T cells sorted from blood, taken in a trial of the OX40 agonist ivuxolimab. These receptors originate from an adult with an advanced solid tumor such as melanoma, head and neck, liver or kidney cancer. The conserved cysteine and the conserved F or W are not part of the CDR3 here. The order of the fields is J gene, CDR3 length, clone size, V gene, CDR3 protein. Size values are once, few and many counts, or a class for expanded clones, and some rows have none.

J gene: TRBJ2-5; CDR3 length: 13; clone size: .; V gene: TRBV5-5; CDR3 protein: ASSFGPIPGETQY
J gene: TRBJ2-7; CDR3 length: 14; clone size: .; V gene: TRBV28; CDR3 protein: ASSDLGVAGTYEQY
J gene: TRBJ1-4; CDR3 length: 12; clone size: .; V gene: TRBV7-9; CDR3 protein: ASSPGTGDEKLF
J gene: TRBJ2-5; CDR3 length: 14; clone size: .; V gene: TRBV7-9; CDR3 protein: ASSLARVLDQETQY
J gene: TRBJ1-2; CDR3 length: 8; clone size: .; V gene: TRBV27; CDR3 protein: ATGGYGYT
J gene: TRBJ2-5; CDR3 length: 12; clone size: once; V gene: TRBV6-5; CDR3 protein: ASRSTGGMETQY
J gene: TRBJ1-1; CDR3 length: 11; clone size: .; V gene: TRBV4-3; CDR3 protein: ASSLTKDTEAF
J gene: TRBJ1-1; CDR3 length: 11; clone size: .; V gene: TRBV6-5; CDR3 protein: ASTYEGATEAF
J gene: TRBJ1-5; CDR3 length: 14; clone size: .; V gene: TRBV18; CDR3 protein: ASSLRGQGKDQPQH
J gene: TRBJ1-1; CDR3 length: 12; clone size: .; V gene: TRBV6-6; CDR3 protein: VSNSGSMNTEAF